The clone carrying this T cell receptor beta chain has only a few counts. Antigen unknown. Germline V gives CDR1 DFQATT, CDR2 SNEGSKA (reference sequence). V was pared by 0 bases and J by 3 bases, with 8 bases between. The CDR3 consists of 13 residues. The data derive from a study of blood T cells in healthy people across ages. Study-wide findings and caveats: Age brought a roughly linear fall in TCR beta diversity measured per million T cells.

Per-sample yields of isolated PBMCs were at least 6 million. The second PCR ran roughly 6 to 12 cycles with a sample-barcoded 5' primer and J-beta primers. Each CDR3 protein is one row after TCRdb ran MiXCR on the 5' RACE reads. The sample holds some 900,000 distinct CDR3 sequences, 40% to 60% seen once. This receptor was obtained from a man younger than 40 in good health. The specimen was blood. The chain carries TRBV20-1 and TRBJ1-1; D not certain. The CDR3 nucleotides are TGCAGTGCTAGAGAGGTCAGAGACACTGAAGCTTTCTTT. This encodes CSAREVRDTEAFF.